A selection of T cell receptor beta chains follows, all from one sample in a study of cytomegalovirus exposure and HLA in healthy donors. Profiled with immunoSEQ multiplex PCR; TCRdb holds only in-frame clones, not every one. The sample table includes approximately 110,000 clones. Material for sequencing was PBMCs. The receptors originated from a man between 50 and 59 years old in good health and CMV-seronegative. Both conserved end residues are part of each CDR3. D genes are given only for firm matches.

v_call	d_call	j_call	cdr3_aa	cdr3_nt
TRBV7-9	-	TRBJ2-6	CASSLAGRTSSGANVLTF	TGTGCCAGCAGCTTAGCGGGCAGGACAAGCTCTGGGGCCAACGTCCTGACTTTC
TRBV29-1	-	TRBJ2-1	CSVARYANNEQFF	TGCAGCGTTGCCCGGTACGCAAACAATGAGCAGTTCTTC
TRBV18	TRBD1	TRBJ1-3	CASSPFLGTAGNTIYF	TGTGCCAGCTCACCATTCTTAGGGACAGCTGGAAACACCATATATTTT
TRBV25-1	-	TRBJ1-2	CASSGPGWQNYGYTF	TGTGCCAGCAGTGGCCCGGGGTGGCAGAACTATGGCTACACCTTC
TRBV6-5	-	TRBJ2-5	CASSFRAGPQETQYF	TGTGCCAGCAGCTTCCGAGCAGGGCCCCAAGAGACCCAGTACTTC
TRBV6-6	-	TRBJ1-1	CASSYHEAFF	TGTGCCAGCAGTTACCATGAAGCTTTCTTT
TRBV10-3	-	TRBJ1-2	CAISEGRTQEGYTF	TGTGCCATCAGTGAGGGCAGGACACAGGAGGGCTACACCTTC
TRBV9	-	TRBJ1-3	CASSSPPGVGNTIYF	TGTGCCAGCAGCTCCCCGCCGGGGGTCGGAAACACCATATATTTT
TRBV19	-	TRBJ1-1	CASYGGTEAFF	TGTGCCAGTTACGGAGGCACTGAAGCTTTCTTT
TRBV25-1	-	TRBJ2-1	CASYYNEQFF	TGTGCCAGCTACTACAATGAGCAGTTCTTC
TRBV7-6	-	TRBJ1-1	CASSETGLGEAFF	TGTGCCAGCAGCGAAACAGGGTTGGGTGAAGCTTTCTTT
TRBV11-3	TRBD2	TRBJ2-7	CASSLEAGGGYEQYF	TGTGCCAGCAGCTTAGAGGCGGGAGGAGGCTACGAGCAGTACTTC
TRBV5-1	-	TRBJ2-1	CASSSRDLEYNEQFF	TGCGCCAGCAGCTCAAGGGACTTAGAATACAATGAGCAGTTCTTC
TRBV5-4	-	TRBJ2-5	CASSPAGPGETQYF	TGTGCCAGCAGCCCCGCGGGGCCAGGGGAGACCCAGTACTTC
TRBV7-2	TRBD1	TRBJ1-2	CASSLDRTGGRGYTF	TGTGCCAGCAGCTTAGATAGGACAGGGGGCAGGGGCTACACCTTC
TRBV4-3	TRBD1	TRBJ2-7	CASSQDPLTGTYEQYF	TGCGCCAGCAGCCAAGACCCCTTGACAGGGACCTACGAGCAGTACTTC
TRBV18	-	TRBJ2-1	CASSLQRVGEQFF	TGTGCCAGCTCATTACAGAGGGTCGGGGAGCAGTTCTTC
TRBV7-2	-	TRBJ1-1	CASSSGRGNTEAFF	TGTGCCAGCAGCTCCGGACGGGGAAACACTGAAGCTTTCTTT
TRBV6-5	TRBD2	TRBJ2-1	CASSYRGGGAYNEQFF	TGTGCCAGCAGTTACCGAGGCGGGGGGGCGTACAATGAGCAGTTCTTC
TRBV10-3	-	TRBJ1-3	CAINRASGNTIYF	TGTGCCATCAACAGGGCATCCGGAAACACCATATATTTT
TRBV4-3	-	TRBJ1-2	CASSQDLRGYTF	TGCGCCAGCAGCCAAGATCTGAGGGGCTACACCTTC
TRBV7-6	TRBD1	TRBJ2-5	CASSFGTEETQYF	TGTGCCAGCAGCTTCGGGACAGAAGAGACCCAGTACTTC
TRBV9	-	TRBJ2-7	CASSVDTGYEQYF	TGTGCCAGCAGCGTAGACACGGGTTACGAGCAGTACTTC